This T cell receptor (beta chain) was retrieved from a study of blood T cells in healthy people across ages. Isolated per sample were at least 7 million PBMCs. A second PCR, run for roughly 7 to 11 cycles, used a sample-barcoded 5' primer plus a J-beta primer mix. Per-sample output comprised a minimum of 2.5 million paired-end reads containing CDR3. MiXCR, applied by TCRdb to the 5' RACE reads, yields one record per CDR3 protein. The sample has around 1,900,000 distinct CDR3 sequences, about two fifths seen once. The V gene end was trimmed by 6 bases and the J gene end by 5 bases; junction bases not matched to a gene: 14. Per germline, CDR1 DFQATT and CDR2 SNEGSKA (reference sequence). CDR3 length equals 17 residues.

The sequenced material came from blood. This chain uses TRBV20-1 with TRBJ2-1; 12 bases line up with TRBD1. The receptor's source is a human donor in good health. The CDR3: CSARRYRDRGRHNEQFF. In nucleotides, the CDR3 is TGCAGTGCCCGACGTTACCGGGACAGGGGGCGGCACAATGAGCAGTTCTTC.